In its sample, the clone carrying this TCR beta chain was seen many times. Unmatched junction bases numbered 10, after V lost 7 bases and J lost 1 base. The germline CDR1 and CDR2 sequences are SQVTM and ANQGSEA. The CDR3 has 14 residues. This entry comes from a study of T-cell reconstitution after alpha-beta-depleted transplantation in children. Unique molecular identifiers were incorporated during preparation of the TCRbeta library. A single record per CDR3 protein comes from TCRdb applying MiXCR to the PCR reads. The sample lists 600,000 to 700,000 distinct CDR3 sequences, roughly 15% occurring once.

Sample: PBMCs from the stem cell graft donor, taken from the stem cell graft. The chain links TRBV29-1 to TRBJ2-7; 7 bases agree with TRBD1. The source is a human donor who donated a stem cell graft to a child with acute myeloid leukemia. This chain's CDR3 is CSALGGDSSYEQYF. The CDR3 DNA is TGCAGCGCCCTGGGTGGGGACAGTTCCTACGAGCAGTACTTC.